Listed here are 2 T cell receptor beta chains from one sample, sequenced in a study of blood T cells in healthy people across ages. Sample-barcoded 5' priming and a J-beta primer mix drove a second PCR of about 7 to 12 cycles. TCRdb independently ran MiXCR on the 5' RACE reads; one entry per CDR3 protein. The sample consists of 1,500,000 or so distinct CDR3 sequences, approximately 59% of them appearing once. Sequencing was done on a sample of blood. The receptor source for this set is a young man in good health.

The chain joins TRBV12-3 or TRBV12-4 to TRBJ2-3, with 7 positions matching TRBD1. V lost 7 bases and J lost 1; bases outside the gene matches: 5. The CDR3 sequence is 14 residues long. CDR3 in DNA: TGTGCCAGCACAAGACAGGGCCGCACAGATACGCAGTATTTT. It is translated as CASTRQGRTDTQYF.

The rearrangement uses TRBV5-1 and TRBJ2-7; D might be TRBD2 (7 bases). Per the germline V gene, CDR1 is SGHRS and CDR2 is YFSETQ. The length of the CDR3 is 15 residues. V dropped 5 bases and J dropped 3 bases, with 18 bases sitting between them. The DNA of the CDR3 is TGCGCCAGCAGGAACAGGGAGGGAGCCTACTACGAGCAGTACTTC. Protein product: CASRNREGAYYEQYF.